Listed here is a single T cell receptor (beta chain). In this sample, this clonotype turned up many times. The target of this receptor is not known. Base qualities were left out, and no much larger clone turns up one base away. The data belong to a study of T cell repertoires in cytomegalovirus infection (dated by TCRdb to about 2019). Turning to the overall study: The HLA type of each donor mattered for the analysis, because public TCR beta signatures pointed to carriage of CMV infection along with the matching HLA type.

Sequencing instrument: Illumina HiSeq 1500. TCRdb passed the public sequencing reads through fastp at Q25 and MiXCR, retaining productive beta sequences. For every CDR3 protein sequence, its rows merge into one entry that carries the most common genes and DNA. In all, the sample holds about 250,000 distinct CDR3 sequences, and approximately 7% of those were seen once. The ten largest clonotypes hold more than 5.5% of the sample. Taken from the germline V gene, the CDR1 and CDR2 loops are MNHEY and SVGEGT. At the junction V is shortened by 4 bases and J by 0 bases; bases outside the gene matches: 15. From the cysteine through the phenylalanine, the CDR3 covers 20 amino acids. The sequence is cut down to CDR3 DNA, 60 bases in frame from base 1. The paper's findings and limits, for the study overall: Carriers of CMV infection plus the relevant HLA type were discriminated by the cumulative frequency of public TCR beta family members in the study cohort and in an independent roughly 320-donor cohort. The ex vivo response was dominated by HLA-C-restricted CMV-specific TCR beta clonotypes, which also provided the single most frequent clonotype in two of eight donors.

This clonotype originated in a human donor in good health (CMV status not recorded). Some clones in this sample may be carry-over from other donors' samples. The chain uses TRBV6-2 or TRBV6-3 and TRBJ2-4; 10 bases in the middle match TRBD2. The specimen sequenced was PBMCs. The nucleotides read TGTGCCAGCAGTTCCACCCGGACTAGCGGATACAACTTAGCCAAAAACATTCAGTACTTC. This is translated as CASSSTRTSGYNLAKNIQYF.